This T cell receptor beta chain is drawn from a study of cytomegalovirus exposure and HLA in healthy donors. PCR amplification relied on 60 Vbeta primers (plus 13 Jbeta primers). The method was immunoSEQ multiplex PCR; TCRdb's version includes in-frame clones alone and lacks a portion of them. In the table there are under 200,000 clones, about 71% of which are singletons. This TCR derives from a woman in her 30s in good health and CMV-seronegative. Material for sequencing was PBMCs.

The CDR3 spells CASSVSVFAYNSPLHF. CDR3 nucleotide sequence: TGTGCCAGCAGTGTTTCCGTTTTTGCCTATAATTCACCCCTCCACTTT. The chain carries TRBV6-1 and TRBJ1-6; D is uncertain. Trimming left V 4 bases short and J 2 bases short, with 12 bases between. The CDR3 consists of 16 residues. The germline gives CDR1 MNHNS, CDR2 SASEGT.